Shown below are 5 T cell receptor beta chains from a single sample sequenced in a study of persistence of HIV-infected CD4 T cells. The antigens these receptors bind are not known. The stimulus was lysate of CMV-infected fibroblasts, roughly 9.2 ug/mL. CD40L/CD69 double-negative CD45RO-high memory CD4+ T cells were collected. The libraries were made with immunoSEQ version 4 in survey mode. Sequenced by immunoSEQ multiplex PCR; TCRdb stores in-frame clones only, minus some. The table shows roughly 32,000 clones, with about four fifths occurring only once. Sequences were derived from CD4+ T cells sorted from PBMCs after roughly 20-hour stimulation, sampled from a patient who received antiretroviral therapy. The receptors shown here come from an adult man with HIV who was CMV-seropositive.

The chain combines TRBV7-9 with TRBJ2-3; 8 nucleotides align to TRBD1. The germline V gene encodes CDR1 SEHNR and CDR2 FQNEAQ (reference sequence). The CDR3 sequence is 14 residues long. V lost 5 bases and J lost 0; bases outside the gene matches: 1. CDR3 coding DNA: TGTGCCAGCAGCAACAGGGGGAGCACAGATACGCAGTATTTT. The encoded protein is CASSNRGSTDTQYF.

The chain couples TRBV27 to TRBJ1-1; D possibly corresponds to TRBD1 (5 bases). V lost 4 bases to trimming and J lost 7 bases, with 22 bases between them. In germline, CDR1 is MNHEY, CDR2 SMNVEV (reference sequence). CDR3 length: 16 residues. The DNA for the CDR3 is TGTGCCAGCAGTTCCCCCCTGGGGGGTCGAAGATTTGAAGCTTTCTTT. It specifies CASSSPLGGRRFEAFF.

The V gene is TRBV9, the J gene TRBJ2-5; 8 bases are shared with TRBD2. This CDR3 region has 16 residues. With V trimmed by 0 bases and J by 7 bases, 11 bases remained unmatched. Germline-derived CDR1 and CDR2 are SGDLS and YYNGEE. The CDR3 nucleotides read TGTGCCAGCAGCGTAGATCGGGGGGGTCCCCCAAGGACCCAGTACTTC. This sequence encodes CASSVDRGGPPRTQYF.

V gene TRBV2 combines with J gene TRBJ2-1; TRBD1 is a possible D gene (7 bases). The CDR3 is 15 amino acids. Trimming removed 2 bases at V and 10 bases at J, with 18 bases between. The V gene's germline CDR1 is SNHLY and CDR2 FYNNEI. This CDR3 is CASSERGVAGGEQFF. The CDR3 bases are TGTGCCAGCAGTGAAAGGGGGGTGGCAGGGGGGGAGCAGTTCTTC. Combining the CDR3 with reference TRBV2 and TRBJ2-1 gives the whole variable domain EPEVTQTPSHQVTQMGQEVILRCVPISNHLYFYWYRQILGQKVEFLVSFYNNEISEKSEIFDDQFSVERPDGSNFTLKIRSTKLEDSAMYFCASSERGVAGGEQFFGPGTRLTVL.

The gene calls are TRBV10-3 and TRBJ2-2; TRBD1 matches 8 bases. V trimming: 11 bases; J trimming: 3 bases; junction bases outside the gene matches: 5. Germline V lookup: CDR1 ENHRY, CDR2 SYGVKD. CDR3 length: 13 amino acids. The chain's CDR3 is CASQGGDTGELFF. CDR3 DNA sequence: TGTGCCTCACAGGGGGGCGACACCGGGGAGCTGTTTTTT.